This T cell receptor (beta chain) was documented in a study of patients and donors after allogeneic stem cell transplantation. TCRdb reanalysed the RT-PCR reads using MiXCR and keeps one entry per CDR3 protein. The table has about 110,000 distinct CDR3 sequences, approximately 40% seen once. A note on this clonotype: The junction and the germline gene differ at one end; a read error may be behind it.

CDR3 length equals 13 residues. Germline V CDR1 and CDR2: SGHAT, FQNNGV. V gene TRBV11-2 combines with J gene TRBJ2-1; either TRBD1 or TRBD2 may supply D (5 bases each). This receptor was identified in a human donor who was either an allogeneic HSCT recipient or a stem cell or donor lymphocyte infusion donor (not recorded which). It is not recorded whose cells these are; they may come from a transplant donor. Sequencing used blood, either unsorted or a sorted T cell fraction (not recorded which). The CDR3 reads CASSLGERMEQFF. CDR3 nucleotide sequence: TGTGCCAGCAGTTTAGGGGAGAGGATGGAGCAGTTCTTC. Full variable domain (rest looked up from reference TRBV11-2 and TRBJ2-1): EAGVAQSPRYKIIEKRQSVAFWCNPISGHATLYWYQQILGQGPKLLIQFQNNGVVDDSQLPKDRFSAERLKGVDSTLKIQPAKLEDSAVYLCASSLGERMEQFFGPGTRLTVL.